Each of the 28 T cell receptor beta chains below was sequenced from the same sample in a study of control samples from healthy donors and cancer patients. The data were produced by immunoSEQ multiplex PCR, yet TCRdb's version contains in-frame clones alone and is incomplete. Among 90,000 to 120,000 clones, roughly four fifths were seen once, and the ten largest hold around 6.2%. Sequencing was performed on blood. The receptors originated from a man between 18 and 29 years old in good health.

V and J are TRBV28 and TRBJ2-5; no definite D call. The CDR3 consists of 13 residues. The V gene's germline CDR1 is MDHEN and CDR2 SYDVKM. Trimming shortened V by 0 bases and J by 2 bases, and 4 bases separated the two germline ends. This CDR3 is CASSLWGQETQYF. For the CDR3, the DNA is TGTGCCAGCAGTTTATGGGGGCAAGAGACCCAGTACTTC.

This rearrangement joins TRBV2 to TRBJ1-4, with D hard to call. The germline V gene encodes CDR1 SNHLY and CDR2 FYNNEI. CDR3 length equals 13 residues. V lost 3 bases and J 14 bases, leaving 16 bases between the germline ends. The DNA of the CDR3 is TGTGCCAGCAGTGATCAACGCGTGTCGTGGCTGTTTTTT. Its translation: CASSDQRVSWLFF. Filled out from reference TRBV2 and TRBJ1-4, the complete variable domain reads EPEVTQTPSHQVTQMGQEVILRCVPISNHLYFYWYRQILGQKVEFLVSFYNNEISEKSEIFDDQFSVERPDGSNFTLKIRSTKLEDSAMYFCASSDQRVSWLFFGSGTQLSVL.

V and J are TRBV15 and TRBJ2-3, with TRBD2 as a possible D gene (5 bases). Germline V gene data show CDR1 as LNHNV and CDR2 as YYDKDF (reference sequence). The V end was cut by 1 base, the J end by 3 bases, with 8 bases between. There are 14 residues in the CDR3. CDR3 residues: CATSRVGGTDTQYF. In DNA, the CDR3 is TGTGCCACCAGCAGAGTGGGCGGGACAGATACGCAGTATTTT.

This chain joins TRBV27 and TRBJ2-3; the D call may be TRBD1 or TRBD2 (7 bases each). Per the germline V gene, CDR1 is MNHEY and CDR2 is SMNVEV (reference sequence). V lost 2 bases and J 4 bases, leaving 25 bases between the germline ends. The CDR3 covers 19 residues. This chain's CDR3 is CASSLKGGWRLAAADTQYF. The CDR3 nucleotides are TGTGCCAGCAGTTTAAAAGGGGGCTGGAGGCTAGCGGCCGCAGATACGCAGTATTTT.

The CDR3 here is CASSSTGEETQYF. CDR3 bases: TGTGCCAGCAGCTCCACAGGGGAGGAGACCCAGTACTTC. The chain recombines TRBV27 with TRBJ2-5; 7 bases map to TRBD1. Germline V gives CDR1 MNHEY, CDR2 SMNVEV (reference sequence). The CDR3 has 13 amino acids. V lost 6 bases and J lost 5; bases outside the gene matches: 6.

This clone was counted between two and nine times. The chain has TRBV3-1 (or the pseudogene TRBV3-2) and TRBJ2-3; D ambiguous. The germline V gene has CDR1 LGHDT and CDR2 YNNKEL (reference sequence). The CDR3 extends over 13 amino acids. With 3 bases removed from V and 3 bases from J, the gap between germline ends came to 7 bases. CDR3 sequence: CASSHGGTDTQYF. CDR3 nucleotide sequence: TGTGCCAGCAGCCATGGTGGGACAGATACGCAGTATTTT.

The CDR3: CASSYERGRGNEQFF. The CDR3 DNA follows: TGTGCCAGCAGTTACGAACGGGGCAGGGGCAATGAGCAGTTCTTC. The rearrangement links TRBV6-2 or TRBV6-3 to TRBJ2-1; D perhaps matches TRBD1 (6 bases). The CDR3 loop spans 15 amino acids. In germline, CDR1 is MNHEY, CDR2 SVGEGT. Trimming took off 2 bases at V and 6 bases at J, with 14 bases between the two ends.

Ten or more counts support this clone. The V and J genes are TRBV5-1 and TRBJ1-6, with D possibly being TRBD1 (5 bases). The CDR3 spans 15 residues. Germline CDR1 reads SGHRS; CDR2 reads YFSETQ. Trimming left V 2 bases short and J 10 bases short, with 16 bases between. CDR3 bases: TGCGCCAGCAGCTTAGGCGGGCCCGGGACCTCACCCCTCCACTTT. Protein product: CASSLGGPGTSPLHF. The full variable domain, its missing parts supplied by reference TRBV5-1 and TRBJ1-6, is KAGVTQTPRYLIKTRGQQVTLSCSPISGHRSVSWYQQTPGQGLQFLFEYFSETQRNKGNFPGRFSGRQFSNSRSEMNVSTLELGDSALYLCASSLGGPGTSPLHFGNGTRLTVT.

The chain links TRBV27 to TRBJ1-2, with 7 bases fitting TRBD1. CDR1 and CDR2 (germline): MNHEY, SMNVEV (reference sequence). The CDR3 runs to 13 residues. Losses at the gene ends were 3 bases for V and 6 bases for J; bases not matched to a gene: 4. This CDR3 is CASSFLGGDGYTF. The CDR3 region has the DNA TGTGCCAGCAGTTTTCTAGGGGGCGATGGCTACACCTTC.

V and J are TRBV28 and TRBJ1-2; D might be TRBD1 (5 bases). The CDR3 is 16 amino acids. Germline-derived CDR1 and CDR2 are MDHEN and SYDVKM. V gave up 3 bases and J gave up 0 bases, with 14 bases separating them. The CDR3 loop reads CASSFPGRGANYGYTF. The DNA for the CDR3 is TGTGCCAGCAGTTTCCCTGGACGGGGGGCTAACTATGGCTACACCTTC.

The chain couples TRBV7-9 to TRBJ1-5; tentatively, D is TRBD1 (5 bases). Germline V gives CDR1 SEHNR, CDR2 FQNEAQ (reference sequence). V lost 5 bases and J 2 bases, leaving 16 bases between the germline ends. The CDR3 is 16 residues long. In DNA form, the CDR3 reads TGTGCCAGCAGCCCCCCGGGGACTTTGGGCAATCAGCCCCAGCATTTT. Its protein is CASSPPGTLGNQPQHF.

This CDR3 reads CASGAGGIYEQYF. The CDR3 DNA sequence: TGTGCCAGCGGGGCAGGGGGTATCTACGAGCAGTACTTC. The chain combines TRBV6-5 with TRBJ2-7, with 7 bases identical to TRBD1. V was clipped by 8 bases and J by 3 bases; unmatched bases: 7. CDR1 and CDR2 (germline): MNHEY, SVGAGI. The CDR3 has 13 amino acids.

This chain links TRBV5-4 with TRBJ1-6, with 8 positions matching TRBD1. The CDR3 is 14 residues long. The germline V gene encodes CDR1 SGHNT and CDR2 YYREEE (reference sequence). V was pared by 4 bases and J by 9 bases, with 6 bases of the junction left unmatched. CDR3 protein: CASSRDRGPSPLHF. The CDR3 DNA follows: TGTGCCAGCAGCCGTGACAGGGGCCCTTCACCCCTCCACTTT.

V usage is TRBV11-2 and J usage is TRBJ2-5, with 7 bases matching TRBD2. The CDR3 consists of 13 residues. Germline loops: CDR1 SGHAT, CDR2 FQNNGV. J gave up 3 bases and V 7 bases, and 5 bases lay outside the gene matches. The CDR3 here is CASKMGGEETQYF. CDR3 bases: TGTGCCAGCAAAATGGGGGGGGAAGAGACCCAGTACTTC.

The V gene is TRBV9, the J gene TRBJ2-1, with a possible D match to TRBD2 (5 bases). This CDR3 is 13 amino acids long. The V end lost 3 bases, the J end lost 5 bases, and 9 bases lay between the germline ends. Germline CDR1 and CDR2: SGDLS and YYNGEE. CDR3 loop: CASSERRNNEQFF. The CDR3 DNA follows: TGTGCCAGCAGCGAGCGGCGTAACAATGAGCAGTTCTTC. The full variable domain, with the rest looked up from reference TRBV9 and TRBJ2-1, is DSGVTQTPKHLITATGQRVTLRCSPRSGDLSVYWYQQSLDQGLQFLIQYYNGEERAKGNILERFSAQQFPDLHSELNLSSLELGDSALYFCASSERRNNEQFFGPGTRLTVL.

The chain uses TRBV4-2 and TRBJ1-6, with 10 bases aligning to TRBD1. There are 18 residues in the CDR3. Trimming took 0 bases from V and 9 from J; bases not matched to a gene: 11. Germline V gives CDR1 LGHNA, CDR2 YNFKEQ. The CDR3 loop reads CASSQDHGTGARGSPLHF. The CDR3 DNA reads TGTGCCAGCAGCCAAGATCATGGGACAGGGGCGCGGGGTTCACCCCTCCACTTT.

This rearrangement joins TRBV4-1 to TRBJ2-2; TRBD1 aligns across 9 bases. The CDR3 is 16 amino acids. CDR1 and CDR2 (germline): MGHRA, YSYEKL. V was clipped by 4 bases and J by 3 bases; unmatched bases: 6. The CDR3 region has the DNA TGCGCCAGCAGCCGCTCCGGGACAGGGCACACCGGGGAGCTGTTTTTT. This gives the protein CASSRSGTGHTGELFF.

The chain has TRBV7-2 and TRBJ2-5; D is uncertain. Germline CDR1 and CDR2: SGHTA and FQGNSA. The CDR3 is 16 amino acids. V was cut by 0 bases and J by 2 bases, with 13 bases left in between. The DNA of the CDR3 is TGTGCCAGCAGCTTAGCCCGAATGGCAGCACAAGAGACCCAGTACTTC. It encodes CASSLARMAAQETQYF.

The gene calls are TRBV4-1 and TRBJ2-5, with 14 nucleotides matching TRBD2. J lost 9 bases, V lost 0 bases, and 6 bases had no gene match. The CDR3 is made up of 16 amino acids. The germline V gene encodes CDR1 MGHRA and CDR2 YSYEKL. This chain's CDR3 is CASSQDGTSGGEAQYF. Written as DNA, the CDR3 is TGCGCCAGCAGCCAAGATGGGACTAGCGGGGGTGAGGCCCAGTACTTC.

A few counts support this clone. This rearrangement joins TRBV2 to TRBJ1-6; D gene ambiguous. The CDR3 covers 13 residues. Germline CDR1 and CDR2: SNHLY and FYNNEI. Trimming cost V 5 bases and J 7 bases, with 9 bases left between them. CDR3 nucleotides: TGTGCCAGCAGTAATGTAGGGAATTCACCCCTCCACTTT. Translated, it gives CASSNVGNSPLHF.

The chain combines TRBV28 with TRBJ2-3; D is possibly TRBD1 or TRBD2 (5 bases each). Trimming shortened V by 10 bases and J by 2 bases, and 10 bases separated the two germline ends. The CDR3 runs 12 residues. The germline V gene encodes CDR1 MDHEN and CDR2 SYDVKM. The CDR3 here is CATQGDTDTQYF. DNA for the CDR3: TGTGCCACCCAGGGAGACACAGATACGCAGTATTTT.

This clone was picked up a small number of times. The chain employs TRBV7-2 and TRBJ2-7; D is undetermined. V was clipped by 5 bases and J by 3 bases, with 8 bases between them. CDR1 is SGHTA, CDR2 FQGNSA, per germline. The CDR3 contains 12 residues. The CDR3 sequence: CASSVDRYEQYF. The DNA of the CDR3 is TGTGCCAGCAGCGTCGACCGCTACGAGCAGTACTTC. Full variable domain (outside the CDR3, taken from reference TRBV7-2 and TRBJ2-7): GAGVSQSPSNKVTEKGKDVELRCDPISGHTALYWYRQSLGQGLEFLIYFQGNSAPDKSGLPSDRFSAERTGGSVSTLTIQRTQQEDSAVYLCASSVDRYEQYFGPGTRLTVT.

A word on this clone: Other nucleotide sequences from this sample produce the same CDR3. The V and J genes are TRBV5-1 and TRBJ2-3; D might be TRBD2 (7 bases). Germline-derived CDR1 and CDR2 are SGHRS and YFSETQ. CDR3 size: 15 residues. Trimming left V 2 bases short and J 2 bases short, with 12 bases between. The CDR3 loop is CASSFGGPSTDTQYF. DNA of the CDR3: TGCGCCAGCAGCTTCGGGGGGCCTTCCACAGATACGCAGTATTTT.

This chain links TRBV19 with TRBJ1-2; no firm D call. V lost 5 bases and J 7 bases, leaving 11 bases between the germline ends. The CDR3 totals 12 residues. Germline CDR1 LNHDA, CDR2 SQIVND (reference sequence). In DNA, the CDR3 is TGTGCCAGTAGTCCGAGATTTGGTGGCTACACCTTC. Translation: CASSPRFGGYTF.

This chain connects TRBV6-6 to TRBJ2-5, with TRBD2 matching 9 bases. CDR3 length: 16 amino acids. V shed 1 base, J shed 6 bases, and the junction held 9 bases outside the gene matches. Looked up from germline, CDR1 is MNHNY and CDR2 is SVGAGI (reference sequence). Here the CDR3 reads CASSYYPGTSWQTQYF. The CDR3, as DNA: TGTGCCAGCAGTTACTACCCCGGGACTAGCTGGCAGACCCAGTACTTC.

This clone was picked up one time. V and J are TRBV6-5 and TRBJ1-1; TRBD1 matches at 10 bases. V was pared by 7 bases and J by 7 bases, with 9 bases of the junction left unmatched. Germline V gene data show CDR1 as MNHEY and CDR2 as SVGAGI. The length of the CDR3 is 14 residues. The CDR3 DNA follows: TGTGCCAGCATTCTGACAGGGGGCAACGGTGAAGCTTTCTTT. It translates to CASILTGGNGEAFF.

The chain couples TRBV19 to TRBJ1-2; TRBD1 matches 9 bases. Trimming removed 3 bases from V and 0 bases from J; junction bases left unmatched: 2. The CDR3 runs 15 residues. The germline gives CDR1 LNHDA, CDR2 SQIVND (reference sequence). CDR3 amino acids: CASSMRQGANYGYTF. For the CDR3, the DNA is TGTGCCAGTAGTATGAGACAGGGGGCTAACTATGGCTACACCTTC. Together with reference TRBV19 and TRBJ1-2, the CDR3 gives the full variable domain: DGGITQSPKYLFRKEGQNVTLSCEQNLNHDAMYWYRQDPGQGLRLIYYSQIVNDFQKGDIAEGYSVSREKKESFPLTVTSAQKNPTAFYLCASSMRQGANYGYTFGSGTRLTVV.

This clone was observed many times. The rearrangement links TRBV27 to TRBJ2-2; D might be TRBD1 (7 bases). From germline, CDR1 is MNHEY and CDR2 SMNVEV (reference sequence). Trimming removed 3 bases from V and 7 bases from J, with 15 bases in between. There are 15 residues in the CDR3. The CDR3 region is CASSFLQGGGGELFF. The CDR3 DNA reads TGTGCCAGCAGTTTCCTCCAGGGGGGTGGCGGGGAGCTGTTTTTT.